Sequencing of this T cell receptor (beta chain) was carried out in a study of blood T cells in healthy people across ages. Concerning this clonotype itself: The antigen remains undetermined.

Through a sample-barcoded 5' primer and a J-beta primer mix, a second PCR was run for roughly 7 to 11 cycles. TCRdb used MiXCR to reprocess the 5' RACE reads, holding one entry per CDR3 protein. Among fewer than 700,000 distinct CDR3 sequences listed, 40% to 50% were seen once. Overall study findings and caveats: Higher diversity, along with more naive CD4+ cells, distinguished long-lived donors from aged donors.

The sample consisted of blood. The sequence came from a man at least 80 years old in good health.

The DNA of the CDR3 is TGTGCCAGCAGCGTTGGGGAACTCTATGGCTACACCTTC. Protein sequence: CASSVGELYGYTF. The rearrangement joins TRBV7-9 to TRBJ1-2; D is unclear. This CDR3 spans 13 amino acids. Looked up from germline, CDR1 is SEHNR and CDR2 is FQNEAQ (reference sequence). The V gene lost 5 bases and the J gene lost 4 bases, with 11 bases spanning the gap.